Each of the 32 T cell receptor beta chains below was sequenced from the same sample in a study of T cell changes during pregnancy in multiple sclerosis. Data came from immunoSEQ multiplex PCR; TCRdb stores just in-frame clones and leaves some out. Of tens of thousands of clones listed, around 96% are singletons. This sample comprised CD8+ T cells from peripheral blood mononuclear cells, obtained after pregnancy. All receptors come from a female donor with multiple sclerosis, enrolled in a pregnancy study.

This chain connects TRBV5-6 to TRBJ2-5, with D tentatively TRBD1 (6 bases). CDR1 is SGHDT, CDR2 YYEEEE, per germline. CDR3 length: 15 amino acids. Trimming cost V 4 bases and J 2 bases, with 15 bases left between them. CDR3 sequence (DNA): TGTGCCAGCAGCGAAGGACAGTGGGGGCAAGAGACCCAGTACTTC. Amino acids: CASSEGQWGQETQYF.

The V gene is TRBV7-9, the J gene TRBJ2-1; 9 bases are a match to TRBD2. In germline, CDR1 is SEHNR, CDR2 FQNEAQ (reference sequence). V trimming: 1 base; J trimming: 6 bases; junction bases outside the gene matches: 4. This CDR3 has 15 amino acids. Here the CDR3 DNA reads TGTGCCAGCAGCTTAGGTCTAGCGGGACTCAATGAGCAGTTCTTC. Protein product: CASSLGLAGLNEQFF.

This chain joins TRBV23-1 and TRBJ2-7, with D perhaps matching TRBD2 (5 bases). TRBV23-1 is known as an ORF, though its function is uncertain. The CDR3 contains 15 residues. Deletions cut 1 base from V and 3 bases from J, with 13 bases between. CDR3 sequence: CASSQFGVCYYEQYF. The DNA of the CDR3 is TGCGCCAGCAGTCAATTCGGGGTGTGTTACTACGAGCAGTACTTC.

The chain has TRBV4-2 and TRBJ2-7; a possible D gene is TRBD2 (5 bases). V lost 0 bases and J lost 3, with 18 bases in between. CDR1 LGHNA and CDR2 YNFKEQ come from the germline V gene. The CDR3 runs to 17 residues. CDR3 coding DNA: TGTGCCAGCAGCCAAGAAGCGAGTCCCCCGGGATTCTACGAGCAGTACTTC. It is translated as CASSQEASPPGFYEQYF.

The CDR3 loop is CASSPGGGIKHEQYF. The CDR3 DNA follows: TGTGCCAGCAGCCCCGGGGGGGGCATAAAGCACGAGCAGTACTTC. The rearrangement uses TRBV5-6 and TRBJ2-5; TRBD2 matches 8 bases. The DNA end is more similar to TRBJ2-7, so the J call may be wrong. Germline V gene data show CDR1 as SGHDT and CDR2 as YYEEEE. CDR3 length equals 15 residues.

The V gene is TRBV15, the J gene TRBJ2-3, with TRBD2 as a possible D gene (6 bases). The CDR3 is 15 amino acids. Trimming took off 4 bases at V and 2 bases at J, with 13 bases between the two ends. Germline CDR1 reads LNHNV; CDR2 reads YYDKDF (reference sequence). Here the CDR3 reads CATSMSGGFTDTQYF. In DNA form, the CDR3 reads TGTGCCACCAGCATGAGCGGAGGGTTCACAGATACGCAGTATTTT.

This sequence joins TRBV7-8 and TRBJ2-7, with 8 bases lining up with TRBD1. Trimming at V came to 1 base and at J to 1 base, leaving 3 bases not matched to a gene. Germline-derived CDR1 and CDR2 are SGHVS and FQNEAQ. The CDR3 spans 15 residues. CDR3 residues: CASSLGGTGSYEQYF. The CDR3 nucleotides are TGTGCCAGCAGCTTAGGGGGGACAGGATCCTACGAGCAGTACTTC.

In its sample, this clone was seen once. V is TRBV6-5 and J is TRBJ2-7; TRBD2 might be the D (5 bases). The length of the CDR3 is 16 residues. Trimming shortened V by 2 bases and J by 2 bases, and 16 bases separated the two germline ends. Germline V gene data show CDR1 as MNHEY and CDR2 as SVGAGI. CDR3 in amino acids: CASSYSGRHVPYEQYF. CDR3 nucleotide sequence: TGTGCCAGCAGTTACAGCGGACGGCACGTCCCCTACGAGCAGTACTTC.

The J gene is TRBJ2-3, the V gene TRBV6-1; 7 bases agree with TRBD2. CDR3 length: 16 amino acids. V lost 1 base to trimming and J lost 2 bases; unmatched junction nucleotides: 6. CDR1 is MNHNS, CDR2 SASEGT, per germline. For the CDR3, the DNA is TGTGCCAGCAGTGAAGGGGCTAGCGGAACCACAGATACGCAGTATTTT. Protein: CASSEGASGTTDTQYF.

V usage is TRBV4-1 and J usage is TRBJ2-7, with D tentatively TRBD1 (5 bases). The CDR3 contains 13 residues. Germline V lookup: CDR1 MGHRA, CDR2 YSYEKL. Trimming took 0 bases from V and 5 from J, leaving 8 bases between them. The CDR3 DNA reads TGCGCCAGCAGCCAAGAGGGCAGGGACGAGCAGTACTTC. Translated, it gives CASSQEGRDEQYF.

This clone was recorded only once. The CDR3 sequence: CAISAGGLSTDTQYF. For the CDR3, the DNA is TGTGCCATCAGTGCGGGGGGTCTTAGCACAGATACGCAGTATTTT. The chain links TRBV10-3 to TRBJ2-3; the match to TRBD2 covers 7 bases. CDR1 is ENHRY and CDR2 is SYGVKD in the germline V gene. V lost 4 bases and J lost 0; bases outside the gene matches: 4. The CDR3 contains 15 residues.

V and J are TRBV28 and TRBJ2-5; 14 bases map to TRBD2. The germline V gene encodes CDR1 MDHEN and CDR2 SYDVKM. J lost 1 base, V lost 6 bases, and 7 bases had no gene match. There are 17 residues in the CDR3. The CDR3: CASSFGLAGGPQETQYF. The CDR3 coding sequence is TGTGCCAGCAGCTTCGGACTAGCGGGAGGCCCCCAAGAGACCCAGTACTTC.

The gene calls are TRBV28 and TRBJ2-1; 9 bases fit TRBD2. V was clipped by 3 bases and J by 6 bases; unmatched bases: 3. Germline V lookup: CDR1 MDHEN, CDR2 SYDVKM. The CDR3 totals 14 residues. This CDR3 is CASSFGTSLNEQFF. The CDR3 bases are TGTGCCAGCAGTTTCGGGACTAGCCTCAATGAGCAGTTCTTC.

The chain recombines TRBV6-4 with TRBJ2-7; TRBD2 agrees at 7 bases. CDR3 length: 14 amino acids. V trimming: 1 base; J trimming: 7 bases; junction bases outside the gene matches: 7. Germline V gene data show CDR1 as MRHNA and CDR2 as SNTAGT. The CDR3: CASSDFWEGGEQYF. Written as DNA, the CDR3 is TGTGCCAGCAGTGACTTTTGGGAGGGCGGAGAGCAGTACTTC.

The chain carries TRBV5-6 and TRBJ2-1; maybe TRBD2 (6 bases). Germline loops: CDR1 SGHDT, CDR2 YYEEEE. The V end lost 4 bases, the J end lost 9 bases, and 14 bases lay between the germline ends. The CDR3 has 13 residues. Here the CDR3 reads CASSETGVREQFF. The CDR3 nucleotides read TGTGCCAGCAGCGAAACGGGAGTGCGTGAGCAGTTCTTC.

CDR3 loop: CASSLLGQVANQPQHF. Written as DNA, the CDR3 is TGTGCCAGCAGTTTACTCGGACAGGTTGCAAATCAGCCCCAGCATTTT. This chain links TRBV28 with TRBJ1-5, with TRBD1 matching 7 bases. CDR1 and CDR2 from the germline V gene are MDHEN and SYDVKM. V lost 2 bases to trimming and J lost 4 bases; unmatched junction nucleotides: 8. The CDR3 runs 16 residues.

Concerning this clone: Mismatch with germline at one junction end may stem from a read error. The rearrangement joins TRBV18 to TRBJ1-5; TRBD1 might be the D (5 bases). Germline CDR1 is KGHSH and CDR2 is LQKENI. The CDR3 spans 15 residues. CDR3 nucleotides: TGTGCCACCTCATCAATGGGGGGGGGCAATCAGCCCCAGCATTTT. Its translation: CATSSMGGGNQPQHF.

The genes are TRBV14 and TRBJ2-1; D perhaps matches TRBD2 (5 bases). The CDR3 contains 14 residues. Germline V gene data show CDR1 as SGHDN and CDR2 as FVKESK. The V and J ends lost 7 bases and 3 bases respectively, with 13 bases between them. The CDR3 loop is CASNRDGRYNEQFF. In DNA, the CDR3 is TGTGCCAGCAATCGGGATGGACGCTACAATGAGCAGTTCTTC.

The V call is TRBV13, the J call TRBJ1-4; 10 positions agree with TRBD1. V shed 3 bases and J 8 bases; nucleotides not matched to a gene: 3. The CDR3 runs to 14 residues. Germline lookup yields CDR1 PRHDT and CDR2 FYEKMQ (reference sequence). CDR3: CASSFGTGEEKLFF. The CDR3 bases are TGTGCCAGCAGCTTCGGGACAGGGGAAGAAAAACTGTTTTTT. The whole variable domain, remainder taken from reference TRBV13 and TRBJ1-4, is AAGVIQSPRHLIKEKRETATLKCYPIPRHDTVYWYQQGPGQDPQFLISFYEKMQSDKGSIPDRFSAQQFSDYHSELNMSSLELGDSALYFCASSFGTGEEKLFFGSGTQLSVL.

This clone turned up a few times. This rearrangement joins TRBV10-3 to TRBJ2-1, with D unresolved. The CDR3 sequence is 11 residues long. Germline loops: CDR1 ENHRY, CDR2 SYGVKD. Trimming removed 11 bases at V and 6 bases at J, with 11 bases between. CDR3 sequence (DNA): TGTGCCGCCGCGGAAAGCAATGAGCAGTTCTTC. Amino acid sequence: CAAAESNEQFF.

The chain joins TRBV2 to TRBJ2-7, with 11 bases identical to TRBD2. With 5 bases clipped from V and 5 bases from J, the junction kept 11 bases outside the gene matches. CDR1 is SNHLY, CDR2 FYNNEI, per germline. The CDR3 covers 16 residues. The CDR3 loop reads CASSYQTSGVPHEQYF. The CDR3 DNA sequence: TGTGCCAGCAGTTACCAGACTAGCGGGGTCCCCCACGAGCAGTACTTC.

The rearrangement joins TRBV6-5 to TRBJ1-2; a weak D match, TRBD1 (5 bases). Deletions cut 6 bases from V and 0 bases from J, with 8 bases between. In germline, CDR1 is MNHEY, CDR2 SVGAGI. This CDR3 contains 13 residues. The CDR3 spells CASRWTSNYGYTF. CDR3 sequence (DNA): TGTGCCAGCAGGTGGACATCTAACTATGGCTACACCTTC.

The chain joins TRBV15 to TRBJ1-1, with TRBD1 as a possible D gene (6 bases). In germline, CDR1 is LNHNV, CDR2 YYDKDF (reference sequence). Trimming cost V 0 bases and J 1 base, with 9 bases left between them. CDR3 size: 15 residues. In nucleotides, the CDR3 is TGTGCCACCAGCAGAGATATGGGGGCGAACACTGAAGCTTTCTTT. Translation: CATSRDMGANTEAFF.

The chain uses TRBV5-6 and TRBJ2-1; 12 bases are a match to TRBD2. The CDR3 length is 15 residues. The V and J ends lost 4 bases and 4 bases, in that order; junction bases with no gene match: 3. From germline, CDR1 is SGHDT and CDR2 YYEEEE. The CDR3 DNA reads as TGTGCCAGCAGCCAGGGGACTAGCGGGTACAATGAGCAGTTCTTC. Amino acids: CASSQGTSGYNEQFF.

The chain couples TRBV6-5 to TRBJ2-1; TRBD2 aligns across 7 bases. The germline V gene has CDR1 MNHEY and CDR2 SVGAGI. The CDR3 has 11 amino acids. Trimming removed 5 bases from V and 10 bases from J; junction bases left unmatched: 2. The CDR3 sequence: CASSLAVEQFF. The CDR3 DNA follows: TGTGCCAGCAGTCTAGCGGTGGAGCAGTTCTTC.

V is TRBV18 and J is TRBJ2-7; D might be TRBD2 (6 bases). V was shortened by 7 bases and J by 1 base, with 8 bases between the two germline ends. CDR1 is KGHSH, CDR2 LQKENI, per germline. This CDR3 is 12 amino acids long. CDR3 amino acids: CASYGGSYEQYF. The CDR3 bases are TGTGCCAGCTACGGGGGATCCTACGAGCAGTACTTC.

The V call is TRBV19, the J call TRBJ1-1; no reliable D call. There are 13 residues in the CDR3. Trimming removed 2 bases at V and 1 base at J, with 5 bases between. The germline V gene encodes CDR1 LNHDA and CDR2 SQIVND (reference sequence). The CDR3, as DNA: TGTGCCAGTAGTATATCAGGGAACACTGAAGCTTTCTTT. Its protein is CASSISGNTEAFF.

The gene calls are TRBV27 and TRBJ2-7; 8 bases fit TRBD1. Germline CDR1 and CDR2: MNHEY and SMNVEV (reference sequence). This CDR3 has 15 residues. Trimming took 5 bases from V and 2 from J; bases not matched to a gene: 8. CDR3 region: CASSPLDRDAYEQYF. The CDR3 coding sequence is TGTGCCAGCAGTCCCCTGGACAGGGATGCCTACGAGCAGTACTTC.

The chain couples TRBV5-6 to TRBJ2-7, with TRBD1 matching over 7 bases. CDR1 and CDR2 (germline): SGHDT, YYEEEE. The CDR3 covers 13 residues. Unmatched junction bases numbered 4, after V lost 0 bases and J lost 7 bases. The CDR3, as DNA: TGTGCCAGCAGCTTGGGGACAGGACTGGAGCAGTACTTC. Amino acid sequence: CASSLGTGLEQYF.

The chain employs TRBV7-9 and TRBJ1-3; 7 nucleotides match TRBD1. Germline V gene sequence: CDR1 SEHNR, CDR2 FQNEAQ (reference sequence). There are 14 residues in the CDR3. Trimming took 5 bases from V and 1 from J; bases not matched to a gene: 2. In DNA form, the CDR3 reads TGTGCCAGCAGCGCGACAGGGTCTGGAAACACCATATATTTT. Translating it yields CASSATGSGNTIYF.

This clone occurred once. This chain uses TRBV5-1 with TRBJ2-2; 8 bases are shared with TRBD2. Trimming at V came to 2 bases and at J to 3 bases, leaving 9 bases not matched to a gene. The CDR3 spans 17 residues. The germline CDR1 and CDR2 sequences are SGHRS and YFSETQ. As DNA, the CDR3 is TGCGCCAGCAGCTTTAGGACCGGGAGGGGCGACACCGGGGAGCTGTTTTTT. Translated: CASSFRTGRGDTGELFF.

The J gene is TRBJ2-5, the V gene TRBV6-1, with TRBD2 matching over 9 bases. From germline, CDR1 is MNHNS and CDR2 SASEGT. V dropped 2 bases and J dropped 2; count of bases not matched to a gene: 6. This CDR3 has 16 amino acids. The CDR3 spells CASSEMAGGPQETQYF. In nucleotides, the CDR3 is TGTGCCAGCAGTGAAATGGCGGGAGGGCCTCAAGAGACCCAGTACTTC.